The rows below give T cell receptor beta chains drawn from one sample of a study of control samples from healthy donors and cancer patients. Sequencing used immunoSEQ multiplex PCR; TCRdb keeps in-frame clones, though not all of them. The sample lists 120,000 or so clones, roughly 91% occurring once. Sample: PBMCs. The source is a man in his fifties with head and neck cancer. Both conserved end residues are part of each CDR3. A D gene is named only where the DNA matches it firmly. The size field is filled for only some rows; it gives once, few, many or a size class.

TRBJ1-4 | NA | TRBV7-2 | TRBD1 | TGTGCCAGCAGCTTAGTGTTTGGGACAGACCGTAATGAAAAACTGTTTTTT | CASSLVFGTDRNEKLFF
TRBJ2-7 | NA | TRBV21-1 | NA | TGTGCCAGCAGAGTCAGCGGAGCCTACGAGCAGTACTTC | CASRVSGAYEQYF
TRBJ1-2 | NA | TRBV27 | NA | TGTGCCAGCAGTTTGAAGGGGGACTATGGCTACACCTTC | CASSLKGDYGYTF
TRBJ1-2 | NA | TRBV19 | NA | TGTGCCACCTTAGAGAGACAGGCGGGCTATGGCTACACCTTC | CATLERQAGYGYTF
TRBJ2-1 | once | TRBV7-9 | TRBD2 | TGTGCCAGCAGCATTAGCGGGGGGGCCAGGTATGAGCAGTTCTTC | CASSISGGARYEQFF
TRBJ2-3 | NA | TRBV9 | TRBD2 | TGTGCCAGCAGCTCAGGACTAGCGGGAGGGTCAGATACGCAGTATTTT | CASSSGLAGGSDTQYF
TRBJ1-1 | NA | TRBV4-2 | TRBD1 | TGTGCCAGCAGCCATCACCGGGACAGGCAAGCTTTCTTT | CASSHHRDRQAFF
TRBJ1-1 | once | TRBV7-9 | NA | TGTGCCAGCAGCTTAATACGTACTGAAGCTTTCTTT | CASSLIRTEAFF
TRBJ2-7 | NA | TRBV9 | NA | TGTGCCAGCAGCGTTCCCTCGGGCGAGCAGTACTTC | CASSVPSGEQYF
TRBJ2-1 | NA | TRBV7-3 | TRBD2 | TGTGCCAGCAGCTTCGGTGCGGGGGGTTACAATGAGCAGTTCTTC | CASSFGAGGYNEQFF
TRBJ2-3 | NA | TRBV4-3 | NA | TGCGCCAGCAGCCACGAGCGGGATACGCAGTATTTT | CASSHERDTQYF
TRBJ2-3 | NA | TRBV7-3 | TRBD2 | TGTGCCAGCAGCTTAGGAGCGGGGTGGTCAGATACGCAGTATTTT | CASSLGAGWSDTQYF
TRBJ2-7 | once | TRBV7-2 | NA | TGTGCCAGCAGCTTAGCATCGCAGGTTAGCTCCTACGAGCAGTACTTC | CASSLASQVSSYEQYF
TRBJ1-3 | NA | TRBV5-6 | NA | TGTGCCAGCAGCTTGGGGTCAGGAAACACCATATATTTT | CASSLGSGNTIYF
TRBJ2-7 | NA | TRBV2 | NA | TGTGCCAGCAGACCCCAAACTAGCTCTCCCGAGCAGTACTTC | CASRPQTSSPEQYF
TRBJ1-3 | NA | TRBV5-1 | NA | TGCGCCAGCAGCTTGGACAGGGAAAACACCATATATTTT | CASSLDRENTIYF
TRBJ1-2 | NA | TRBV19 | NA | TGTGCCAGTAGACACCCCCCCTCGGACACGGATGGCTACACCTTC | CASRHPPSDTDGYTF
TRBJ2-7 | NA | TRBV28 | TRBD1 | TGTGCCAGCAGCCCCGGGACAGGGTTGCACGAGCAGTACTTC | CASSPGTGLHEQYF
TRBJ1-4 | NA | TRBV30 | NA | TGTGCCTGGAGCCTCCTGGGGACAATGAGCGAAAAACTGTTTTTT | CAWSLLGTMSEKLFF
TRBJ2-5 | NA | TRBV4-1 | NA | TGCGCCAGCGGCCCCCGCGAGACTTCCGGGGAGACCCAGTACTTC | CASGPRETSGETQYF
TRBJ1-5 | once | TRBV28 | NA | TGTGCCAGCAGTCACCAGAATCAGCCCCAGCATTTT | CASSHQNQPQHF
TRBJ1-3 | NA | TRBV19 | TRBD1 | TGTGCCAGTAGCACAGGGGGCTTCGCTGGAAACACCATATATTTT | CASSTGGFAGNTIYF
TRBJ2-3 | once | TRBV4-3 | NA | TGCGCCAGCAGCCAAGATTCTTGGAATACGCAGTATTTT | CASSQDSWNTQYF
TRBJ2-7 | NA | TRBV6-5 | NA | TGTGCCAGCAGACTCACAAGCTACGAGCAGTACTTC | CASRLTSYEQYF
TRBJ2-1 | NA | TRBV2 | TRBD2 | TGTGCCAGCAGTGAAGGTAGCGGGGGGGCCAATGAGCAGTTCTTC | CASSEGSGGANEQFF
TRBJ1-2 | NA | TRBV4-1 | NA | TGCGCCAGCAGCCATATTCATGATGGCTACACCTTC | CASSHIHDGYTF
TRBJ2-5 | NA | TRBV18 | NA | TGTGCCAGCGCCGACACGTACCAAGAGACCCAGTACTTC | CASADTYQETQYF
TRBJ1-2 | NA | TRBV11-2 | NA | TGTGCCAGCAGCTTAGATCTTGACAGGACTAACTATGGCTACACCTTC | CASSLDLDRTNYGYTF
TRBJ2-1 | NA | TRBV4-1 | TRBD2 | TGCGCCAGCAGCCATGGACTAGCGGGGGCCGGCTCCTACAATGAGCAGTTCTTC | CASSHGLAGAGSYNEQFF
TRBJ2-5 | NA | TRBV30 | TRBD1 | TGTGCCTGGAGGGGGACAGCAAGAGAGACCCAGTACTTC | CAWRGTARETQYF
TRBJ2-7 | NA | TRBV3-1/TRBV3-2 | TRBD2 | TGTGCCAGCAGCCGAAAGGGGACTAGCGGGGGGGCTTACGAGCAGTACTTC | CASSRKGTSGGAYEQYF
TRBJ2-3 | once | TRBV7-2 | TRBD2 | TGTGCCAGCAGCAAAGCGGGGGGGCCGGGAGATACGCAGTATTTT | CASSKAGGPGDTQYF
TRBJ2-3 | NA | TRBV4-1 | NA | TGCGCCAGCAGCCAAGATGAAGAGGTGGCAGATACGCAGTATTTT | CASSQDEEVADTQYF
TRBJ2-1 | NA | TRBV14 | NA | TGTGCCAGCAGCCAAGATAGTTGGGTGCAGCAGTTCTTC | CASSQDSWVQQFF
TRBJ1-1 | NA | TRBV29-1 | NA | TGCAGCGTTGAGGGGAACACTGAAGCTTTCTTT | CSVEGNTEAFF